Below are 28 T cell receptor beta chains sequenced from a single sample in a study of blood T cell repertoires in COVID-19. The table came from immunoSEQ multiplex PCR; TCRdb's copy has only in-frame clones and leaves some out. The table has about 70,000 clones, roughly 77% seen once. Sequenced: peripheral blood. These receptors all stem from a woman in her seventies with acute or convalescent COVID-19.

The rearrangement joins TRBV10-3 to TRBJ2-6, with TRBD1 as a possible D gene (6 bases). The CDR3 runs 17 residues. V lost 0 bases to trimming and J lost 0 bases, with 9 bases between them. From germline, CDR1 is ENHRY and CDR2 SYGVKD. CDR3 loop: CAISESETGSGANVLTF. The CDR3 DNA reads as TGTGCCATCAGTGAGTCGGAGACAGGCTCTGGGGCCAACGTCCTGACTTTC.

V and J are TRBV6-1 and TRBJ2-1; TRBD2 agrees at 8 bases. Germline assignment: CDR1 MNHNS and CDR2 SASEGT. V dropped 0 bases and J dropped 4; count of bases not matched to a gene: 5. The CDR3 is made up of 16 amino acids. CDR3 in amino acids: CASSEAPSGGYNEQFF. For the CDR3, the DNA is TGTGCCAGCAGTGAAGCGCCCAGCGGGGGATACAATGAGCAGTTCTTC.

The chain joins TRBV18 to TRBJ2-7, with unresolved D. Germline values: CDR1 KGHSH, CDR2 LQKENI. With 3 bases removed from V and 2 bases from J, the gap between germline ends came to 14 bases. CDR3 length equals 15 residues. The CDR3 region has the DNA TGTGCCAGCTCACCGAGGCCGGCGCTGACCTACGAGCAGTACTTC. It codes for CASSPRPALTYEQYF. Supplemented by reference TRBV18 and TRBJ2-7, the full variable domain reads NAGVMQNPRHLVRRRGQEARLRCSPMKGHSHVYWYRQLPEEGLKFMVYLQKENIIDESGMPKERFSAEFPKEGPSILRIQQVVRGDSAAYFCASSPRPALTYEQYFGPGTRLTVT.

The chain uses TRBV12-3 or TRBV12-4 and TRBJ2-1; TRBD2 might be the D (5 bases). V lost 3 bases, J lost 9 bases, and 12 bases lay in between. This CDR3 comprises 13 residues. CDR3: CASSFRTDSEQFF. The CDR3 DNA reads as TGTGCCAGCAGTTTCAGGACTGATTCTGAGCAGTTCTTC.

The chain joins TRBV4-1 to TRBJ1-5, with 7 bases that match TRBD1. Germline loops: CDR1 MGHRA, CDR2 YSYEKL. V dropped 2 bases and J dropped 1; count of bases not matched to a gene: 2. The CDR3 length is 15 residues. The DNA of the CDR3 is TGCGCCAGCAGCCAACCGGGACAGAGCAATCAGCCCCAGCATTTT. Translation gives CASSQPGQSNQPQHF.

V is TRBV5-6 and J is TRBJ2-1; 9 nucleotides line up with TRBD1. The V gene's germline CDR1 is SGHDT and CDR2 YYEEEE. This CDR3 spans 15 amino acids. After removal of 5 bases from V and 8 bases from J, the junction contained 11 bases not matched to a gene. For the CDR3, the DNA is TGTGCCAGCAGACCTGAGGGGACAGGGAGGGATGAGCAGTTCTTC. Its translation is CASRPEGTGRDEQFF. Drawing the rest from reference TRBV5-6 and TRBJ2-1, the complete variable domain is DAGVTQSPTHLIKTRGQQVTLRCSPKSGHDTVSWYQQALGQGPQFIFQYYEEEERQRGNFPDRFSGHQFPNYSSELNVNALLLGDSALYLCASRPEGTGRDEQFFGPGTRLTVL.

The chain carries TRBV18 and TRBJ2-1; TRBD2 matches at 15 bases. Germline V gene sequence: CDR1 KGHSH, CDR2 LQKENI. The CDR3 runs to 18 residues. The junction had 7 bases not matched to a gene; V was cut back by 3 bases and J by 4 bases. CDR3 amino acids: CASSPRTSGGATYNEQFF. CDR3 nucleotide sequence: TGTGCCAGCTCACCCCGGACTAGCGGGGGGGCTACGTACAATGAGCAGTTCTTC.

The rearrangement links TRBV28 to TRBJ1-2, with TRBD1 matching over 7 bases. The CDR3 runs 13 residues. Germline trimming cut 6 bases from V and 7 bases from J; bases unmatched to any gene: 8. The germline V gene encodes CDR1 MDHEN and CDR2 SYDVKM. The CDR3 is CASSQDRSSGYTF. As DNA, the CDR3 is TGTGCCAGCAGCCAGGACAGGAGCTCTGGCTACACCTTC.

This clone was detected once. The V call is TRBV6-7, the J call TRBJ2-7; 9 nucleotides agree with TRBD1. TRBV6-7 is treated as an ORF (open reading frame) with a function not yet certain. The ends lost 10 bases at V and 2 bases at J; junction bases unmatched: 6. The CDR3 length is 13 residues. DNA for the CDR3: TGTGCCAACAGGGGGCGGTGGGCCTACGAGCAGTACTTC. Amino acid sequence: CANRGRWAYEQYF.

This CDR3 reads CASRTSGGQTQYF. The CDR3 DNA sequence: TGCGCCAGCAGGACTAGCGGGGGCCAGACCCAGTACTTC. The chain is built from TRBV5-1 and TRBJ2-5; 12 positions agree with TRBD2. CDR1 and CDR2 (germline): SGHRS, YFSETQ. The CDR3 is 13 amino acids. Losses at the gene ends were 5 bases for V and 6 bases for J; bases not matched to a gene: 2.

This clone was seen once. V is TRBV2 and J is TRBJ2-1; TRBD2 matches 13 bases. Unmatched junction bases numbered 14, after V lost 8 bases and J lost 7 bases. The CDR3 runs to 17 residues. Germline V gene sequence: CDR1 SNHLY, CDR2 FYNNEI. For the CDR3, the DNA is TGTGCCAGCCTCGAAGGACGACTAGCGGGAGGTCATAATGAGCAGTTCTTC. It codes for CASLEGRLAGGHNEQFF. Combining the CDR3 with reference TRBV2 and TRBJ2-1 gives the whole variable domain EPEVTQTPSHQVTQMGQEVILRCVPISNHLYFYWYRQILGQKVEFLVSFYNNEISEKSEIFDDQFSVERPDGSNFTLKIRSTKLEDSAMYFCASLEGRLAGGHNEQFFGPGTRLTVL.

The chain has TRBV7-6 and TRBJ2-1, with TRBD2 matching over 8 bases. V shed 5 bases and J 1 base; nucleotides not matched to a gene: 10. The CDR3 totals 17 residues. CDR1 SGHVS and CDR2 FNYEAQ come from the germline V gene. CDR3 residues: CASSPRLSGGSYNEQFF. The DNA for the CDR3 is TGTGCCAGCAGCCCCCGATTGAGCGGGGGATCCTACAATGAGCAGTTCTTC. Filled out from reference TRBV7-6 and TRBJ2-1, the complete variable domain reads GAGVSQSPRYKVTKRGQDVALRCDPISGHVSLYWYRQALGQGPEFLTYFNYEAQQDKSGLPNDRFSAERPEGSISTLTIQRTEQRDSAMYRCASSPRLSGGSYNEQFFGPGTRLTVL.

The chain couples TRBV7-3 to TRBJ2-3; 11 nucleotides agree with TRBD2. CDR3 length equals 16 residues. Trimming at V came to 4 bases and at J to 4 bases, leaving 7 bases not matched to a gene. Germline values: CDR1 SGHTA, CDR2 FQGTGA. The CDR3 coding sequence is TGTGCCAGCAGCTCTTTAGCGGGAGGGCCTCCAGATACGCAGTATTTT. As protein: CASSSLAGGPPDTQYF.

This clone showed up just once. The V and J genes are TRBV4-1 and TRBJ2-7, with D maybe TRBD2 (5 bases). The length of the CDR3 is 15 residues. CDR1 MGHRA and CDR2 YSYEKL come from the germline V gene. V lost 3 bases to trimming and J lost 3 bases, with 15 bases between them. The CDR3 protein is CASSQTTGESYEQYF. DNA for the CDR3: TGCGCCAGCAGCCAGACCACCGGGGAAAGCTACGAGCAGTACTTC.

V and J are TRBV27 and TRBJ2-5; perhaps TRBD2 as D (6 bases). Germline loops: CDR1 MNHEY, CDR2 SMNVEV (reference sequence). The CDR3 is made up of 16 amino acids. Trimming cost V 7 bases and J 5 bases, with 23 bases left between them. CDR3 loop: CASKRLGTGKDETQYF. As DNA, the CDR3 is TGTGCCAGCAAAAGACTAGGGACGGGGAAAGACGAGACCCAGTACTTC.

The genes are TRBV4-2 and TRBJ1-5, with 10 bases aligning to TRBD1. The J segment lost 1 base and the V segment lost 3 bases, leaving 12 bases of the junction unmatched. Germline assignment: CDR1 LGHNA and CDR2 YNFKEQ. The CDR3 runs to 19 residues. DNA of the CDR3: TGTGCCAGCAGCCAGACGGGACAGGGGTTCCCGGGGAGCAATCAGCCCCAGCATTTT. Translated: CASSQTGQGFPGSNQPQHF.

The V gene is TRBV7-9, the J gene TRBJ2-3, with D perhaps matching TRBD2 (5 bases). The CDR3 loop spans 13 amino acids. V lost 1 base and J lost 3, with 5 bases in between. Germline V CDR1 and CDR2: SEHNR, FQNEAQ (reference sequence). The CDR3 coding sequence is TGTGCCAGCAGCTTAGGGACTACAGATACGCAGTATTTT. Translation: CASSLGTTDTQYF.

This chain connects TRBV10-3 to TRBJ1-2; D remains ambiguous. Between the trimmed V and J ends, which lost 6 bases and 2 bases, there was a span of 7 bases. The CDR3 totals 12 residues. Germline lookup yields CDR1 ENHRY and CDR2 SYGVKD. In DNA form, the CDR3 reads TGTGCCATCAGAAAACAGAACTATGGCTACACCTTC. Translated, it gives CAIRKQNYGYTF.

V and J are TRBV30 and TRBJ1-2; no firm D call. Germline V CDR1 and CDR2: GTSNPN, SVGIG (reference sequence). The ends were cut back, 0 bases at V and 8 bases at J, with 7 bases in the middle. The CDR3 is 11 residues long. CDR3 amino acids: CAWSVRQGYTF. The CDR3 DNA reads as TGTGCCTGGAGTGTACGACAAGGCTACACCTTC.

This sequence joins TRBV27 and TRBJ2-5; 9 bases fit TRBD2. The CDR3 loop spans 14 amino acids. J was trimmed by 3 bases and V by 5 bases; bases with no gene match: 4. CDR1 and CDR2 from the germline V gene are MNHEY and SMNVEV (reference sequence). Written as DNA, the CDR3 is TGTGCCAGCAGTCCAAGGACTAGCGAAGAGACCCAGTACTTC. Protein product: CASSPRTSEETQYF.

The V and J genes are TRBV19 and TRBJ2-2, with D possibly matching TRBD2 (5 bases). The CDR3 is made up of 11 amino acids. The germline gives CDR1 LNHDA, CDR2 SQIVND (reference sequence). Between the trimmed V and J ends, which lost 7 bases and 7 bases, there was a span of 7 bases. Here the CDR3 reads CASKDYGELFF. CDR3 DNA sequence: TGTGCCAGTAAAGACTACGGGGAGCTGTTTTTT.

The chain carries TRBV5-1 and TRBJ2-1; D call uncertain. V lost 1 base, J lost 7 bases, and 9 bases lay in between. The CDR3 extends over 13 amino acids. The germline V gene has CDR1 SGHRS and CDR2 YFSETQ. The CDR3 loop reads CASSLPDMNEQFF. CDR3 coding DNA: TGCGCCAGCAGCTTGCCCGACATGAATGAGCAGTTCTTC.

This chain uses TRBV11-2 with TRBJ2-5; 12 bases agree with TRBD2. CDR1 and CDR2 (germline): SGHAT, FQNNGV. The V and J ends lost 4 bases and 9 bases, in that order; junction bases with no gene match: 12. CDR3 length: 16 amino acids. The CDR3 nucleotides read TGTGCCAGCAGCTCCTGGACTAGCGGGGCCAACACGGCCCAGTACTTC. Amino acids: CASSSWTSGANTAQYF.

The chain employs TRBV18 and TRBJ2-7, with 9 bases that match TRBD1. This CDR3 comprises 17 residues. V shed 6 bases, J shed 3 bases, and the junction held 15 bases outside the gene matches. From germline, CDR1 is KGHSH and CDR2 LQKENI. DNA for the CDR3: TGTGCCAGCTCCTCAAGGGGACAGGGAAGGCTACGCTACGAGCAGTACTTC. The encoded protein is CASSSRGQGRLRYEQYF.

There are a few counts of this clone. The rearrangement uses TRBV11-3 and TRBJ2-3, with 7 bases matching TRBD2. Germline assignment: CDR1 SGHNT and CDR2 YENEEA. CDR3 size: 12 residues. J lost 10 bases, V lost 4 bases, and 5 bases had no gene match. CDR3 sequence: CASSSTGGSQYF. Here the CDR3 DNA reads TGTGCCAGCAGCTCTACCGGGGGGTCGCAGTATTTT.

This clone has only one observation. The chain links TRBV5-1 to TRBJ2-5; D possibly corresponds to TRBD2 (6 bases). Germline loops: CDR1 SGHRS, CDR2 YFSETQ. V lost 4 bases and J 1 base, leaving 14 bases between the germline ends. The CDR3 runs to 15 residues. In DNA, the CDR3 is TGCGCCAGCAGCGAGGGAGGCAGATTCCAAGAGACCCAGTACTTC. Encoded protein: CASSEGGRFQETQYF.

The rearrangement links TRBV11-2 to TRBJ2-2; D unclear. The CDR3 consists of 13 residues. Between the trimmed V and J ends, which lost 5 bases and 6 bases, there was a span of 10 bases. Germline V lookup: CDR1 SGHAT, CDR2 FQNNGV. The CDR3 loop is CASSAYLAGELFF. The CDR3 DNA sequence: TGTGCCAGCAGCGCCTACCTGGCCGGGGAGCTGTTTTTT.

The chain's CDR3 is CASSLQGRNTGELFF. The DNA of the CDR3 is TGTGCCAGCAGCTTACAGGGGAGAAACACCGGGGAGCTGTTTTTT. The chain joins TRBV13 to TRBJ2-2, with D maybe TRBD1 (6 bases). The CDR3 has 15 amino acids. V dropped 2 bases and J dropped 2 bases, with 9 bases sitting between them. Germline loops: CDR1 PRHDT, CDR2 FYEKMQ (reference sequence).